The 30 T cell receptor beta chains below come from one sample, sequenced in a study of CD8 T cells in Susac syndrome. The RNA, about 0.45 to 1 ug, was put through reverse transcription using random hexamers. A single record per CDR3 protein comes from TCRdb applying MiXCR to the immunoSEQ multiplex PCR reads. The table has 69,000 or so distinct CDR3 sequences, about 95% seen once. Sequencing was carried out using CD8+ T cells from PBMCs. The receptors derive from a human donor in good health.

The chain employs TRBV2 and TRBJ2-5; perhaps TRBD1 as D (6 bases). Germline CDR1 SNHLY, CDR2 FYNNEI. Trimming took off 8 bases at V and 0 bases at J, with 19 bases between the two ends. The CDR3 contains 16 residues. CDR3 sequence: CASLLRGFRYQETQYF. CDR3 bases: TGTGCCAGCCTCCTCAGGGGTTTTAGGTACCAAGAGACCCAGTACTTC.

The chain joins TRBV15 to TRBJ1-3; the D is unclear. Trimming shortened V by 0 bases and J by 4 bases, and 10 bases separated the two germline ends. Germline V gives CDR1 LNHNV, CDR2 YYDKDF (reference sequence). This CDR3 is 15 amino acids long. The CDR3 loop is CATSRDQSLGNTIYF. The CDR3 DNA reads TGTGCCACCAGCAGAGACCAGTCGCTAGGAAACACCATATATTTT.

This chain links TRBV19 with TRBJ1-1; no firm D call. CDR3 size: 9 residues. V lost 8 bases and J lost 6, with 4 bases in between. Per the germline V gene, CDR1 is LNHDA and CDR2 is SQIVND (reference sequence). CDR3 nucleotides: TGTGCCAGTGGCGCTGAAGCTTTCTTT. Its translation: CASGAEAFF.

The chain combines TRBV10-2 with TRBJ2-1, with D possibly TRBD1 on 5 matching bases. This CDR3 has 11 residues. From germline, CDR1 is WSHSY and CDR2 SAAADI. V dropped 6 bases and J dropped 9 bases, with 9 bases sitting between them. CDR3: CASRAGFEQFF. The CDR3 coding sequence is TGCGCCAGCAGGGCAGGGTTTGAGCAGTTCTTC.

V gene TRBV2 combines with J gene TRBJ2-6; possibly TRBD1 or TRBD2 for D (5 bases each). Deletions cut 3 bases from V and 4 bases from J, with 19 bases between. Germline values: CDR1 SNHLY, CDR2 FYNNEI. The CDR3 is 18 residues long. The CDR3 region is CASSEVGEGAEGANVLTF. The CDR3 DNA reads TGTGCCAGCAGTGAGGTGGGGGAAGGGGCAGAAGGGGCCAACGTCCTGACTTTC.

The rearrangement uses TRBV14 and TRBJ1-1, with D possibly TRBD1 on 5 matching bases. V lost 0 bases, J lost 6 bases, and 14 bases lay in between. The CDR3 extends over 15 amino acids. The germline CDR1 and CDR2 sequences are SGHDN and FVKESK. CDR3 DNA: TGTGCCAGCAGCCAAGATCGGGCAGGGTCGGCTGAAGCTTTCTTT. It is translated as CASSQDRAGSAEAFF.

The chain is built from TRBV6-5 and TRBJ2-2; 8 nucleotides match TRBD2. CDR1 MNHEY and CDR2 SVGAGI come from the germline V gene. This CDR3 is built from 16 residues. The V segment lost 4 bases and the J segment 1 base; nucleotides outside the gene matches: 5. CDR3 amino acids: CASSWAAGGNTGELFF. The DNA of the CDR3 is TGTGCCAGCAGTTGGGCGGCGGGGGGGAACACCGGGGAGCTGTTTTTT.

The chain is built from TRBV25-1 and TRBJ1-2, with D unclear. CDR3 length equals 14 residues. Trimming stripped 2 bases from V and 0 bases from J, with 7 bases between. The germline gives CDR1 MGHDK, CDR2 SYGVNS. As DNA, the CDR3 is TGTGCCAGCAGTGAAAGCAGGACTAACTATGGCTACACCTTC. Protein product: CASSESRTNYGYTF.

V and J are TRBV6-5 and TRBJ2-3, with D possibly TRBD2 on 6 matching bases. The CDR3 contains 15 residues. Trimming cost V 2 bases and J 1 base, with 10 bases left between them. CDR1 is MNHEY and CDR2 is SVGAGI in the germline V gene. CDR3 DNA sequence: TGTGCCAGCAGTTACACGGGCGGGGGCACAGATACGCAGTATTTT. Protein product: CASSYTGGGTDTQYF.

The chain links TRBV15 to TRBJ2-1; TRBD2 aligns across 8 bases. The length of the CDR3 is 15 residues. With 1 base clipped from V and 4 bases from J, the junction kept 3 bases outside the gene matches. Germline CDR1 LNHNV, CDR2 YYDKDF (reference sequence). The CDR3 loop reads CATSRGERGYNEQFF. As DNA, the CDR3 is TGTGCCACCAGCAGAGGCGAGCGGGGGTACAATGAGCAGTTCTTC.

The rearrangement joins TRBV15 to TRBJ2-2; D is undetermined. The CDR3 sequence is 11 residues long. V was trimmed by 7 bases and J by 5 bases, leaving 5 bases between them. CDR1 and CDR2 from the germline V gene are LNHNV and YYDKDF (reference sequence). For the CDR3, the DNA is TGTGCCACCACAGAGACCGGGGAGCTGTTTTTT. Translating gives CATTETGELFF. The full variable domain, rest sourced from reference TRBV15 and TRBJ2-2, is DAMVIQNPRYQVTQFGKPVTLSCSQTLNHNVMYWYQQKSSQAPKLLFHYYDKDFNNEADTPDNFQSRRPNTSFCFLDIRSPGLGDTAMYLCATTETGELFFGEGSRLTVL.

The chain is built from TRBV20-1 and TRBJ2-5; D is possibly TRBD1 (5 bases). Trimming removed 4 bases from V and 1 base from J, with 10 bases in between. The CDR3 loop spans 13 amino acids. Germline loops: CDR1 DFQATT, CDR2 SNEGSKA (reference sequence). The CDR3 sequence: CSAKGWTQETQYF. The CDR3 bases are TGCAGTGCTAAGGGGTGGACCCAAGAGACCCAGTACTTC.

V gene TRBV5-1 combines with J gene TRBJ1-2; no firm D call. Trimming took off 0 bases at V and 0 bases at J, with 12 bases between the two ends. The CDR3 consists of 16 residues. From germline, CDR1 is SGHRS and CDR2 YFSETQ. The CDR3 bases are TGCGCCAGCAGCTTGGCCCCGCCGGGCGCTAACTATGGCTACACCTTC. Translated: CASSLAPPGANYGYTF.

CDR3 DNA sequence: TGTGCCAGCAGCTTATTGAGGACTTCGGGAGAGACCCAGTACTTC. Its protein product is CASSLLRTSGETQYF. The chain has TRBV7-2 and TRBJ2-5; D is perhaps TRBD2 (5 bases). CDR1 SGHTA and CDR2 FQGNSA come from the germline V gene. Trimming stripped 2 bases from V and 4 bases from J, with 14 bases between. CDR3 size: 15 residues.

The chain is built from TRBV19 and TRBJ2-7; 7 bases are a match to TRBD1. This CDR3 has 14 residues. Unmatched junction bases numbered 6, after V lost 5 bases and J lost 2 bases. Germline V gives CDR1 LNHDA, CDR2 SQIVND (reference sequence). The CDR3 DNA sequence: TGTGCCAGTAGTCCCACTACAGGGGCCTACGAGCAGTACTTC. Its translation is CASSPTTGAYEQYF. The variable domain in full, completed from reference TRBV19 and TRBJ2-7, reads DGGITQSPKYLFRKEGQNVTLSCEQNLNHDAMYWYRQDPGQGLRLIYYSQIVNDFQKGDIAEGYSVSREKKESFPLTVTSAQKNPTAFYLCASSPTTGAYEQYFGPGTRLTVT.

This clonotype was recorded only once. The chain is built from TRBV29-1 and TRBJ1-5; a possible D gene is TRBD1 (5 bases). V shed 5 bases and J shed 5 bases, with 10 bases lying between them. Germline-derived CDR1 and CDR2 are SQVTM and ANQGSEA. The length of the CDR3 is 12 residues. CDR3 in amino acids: CSVKGGDQPQHF. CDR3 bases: TGCAGCGTTAAAGGAGGGGATCAGCCCCAGCATTTT.

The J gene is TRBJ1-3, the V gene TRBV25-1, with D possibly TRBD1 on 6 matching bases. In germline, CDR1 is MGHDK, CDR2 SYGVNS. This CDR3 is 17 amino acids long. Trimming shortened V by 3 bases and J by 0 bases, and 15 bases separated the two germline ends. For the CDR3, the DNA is TGTGCCAGCAGTGACACAGGGATCTCGAGCTCTGGAAACACCATATATTTT. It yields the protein CASSDTGISSSGNTIYF.

CDR3 bases: TGTGCCAGCAGTGAATGTGCCCCAAGATCCTACGAGCAGTACGTC. It codes for CASSECAPRSYEQYV. The chain joins TRBV25-1 to TRBJ2-7; D ambiguous. Germline values: CDR1 MGHDK, CDR2 SYGVNS. Trimming removed 1 base from V and 1 base from J, with 11 bases in between. There are 15 residues in the CDR3.

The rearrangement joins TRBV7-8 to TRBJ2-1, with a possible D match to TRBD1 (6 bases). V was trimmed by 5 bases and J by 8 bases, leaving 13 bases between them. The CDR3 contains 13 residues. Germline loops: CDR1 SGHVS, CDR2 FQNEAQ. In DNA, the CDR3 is TGTGCCAGCAGCGTGGACAGACCGGATGAGCAGTTCTTC. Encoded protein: CASSVDRPDEQFF.

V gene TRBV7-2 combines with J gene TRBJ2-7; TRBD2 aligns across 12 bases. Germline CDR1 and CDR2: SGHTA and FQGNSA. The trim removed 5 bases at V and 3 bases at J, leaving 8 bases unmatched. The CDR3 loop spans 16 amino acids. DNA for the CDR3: TGTGCCAGCAGCGATCGAATGACTAGCGGGGGCTACGAGCAGTACTTC. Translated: CASSDRMTSGGYEQYF.

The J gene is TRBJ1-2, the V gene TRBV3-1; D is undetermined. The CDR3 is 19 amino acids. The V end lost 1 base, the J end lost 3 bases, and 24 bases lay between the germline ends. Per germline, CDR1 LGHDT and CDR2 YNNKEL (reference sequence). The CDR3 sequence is CASSQAGGGRRTSDYGYTF. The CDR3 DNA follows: TGTGCCAGCAGCCAAGCGGGCGGAGGGAGAAGGACTTCCGACTATGGCTACACCTTC.

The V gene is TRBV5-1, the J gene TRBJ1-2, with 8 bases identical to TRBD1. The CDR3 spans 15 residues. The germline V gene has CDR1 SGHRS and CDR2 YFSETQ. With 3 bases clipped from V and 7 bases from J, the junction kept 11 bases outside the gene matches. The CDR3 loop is CASSSPETGASGYTF. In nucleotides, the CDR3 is TGCGCCAGCAGCTCCCCAGAGACAGGGGCGAGTGGCTACACCTTC. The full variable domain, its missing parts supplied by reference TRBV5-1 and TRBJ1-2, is KAGVTQTPRYLIKTRGQQVTLSCSPISGHRSVSWYQQTPGQGLQFLFEYFSETQRNKGNFPGRFSGRQFSNSRSEMNVSTLELGDSALYLCASSSPETGASGYTFGSGTRLTVV.

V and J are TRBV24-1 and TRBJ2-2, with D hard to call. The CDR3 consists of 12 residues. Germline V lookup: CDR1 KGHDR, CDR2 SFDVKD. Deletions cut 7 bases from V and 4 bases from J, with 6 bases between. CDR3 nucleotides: TGTGCCACCAGAAGACCCACCGGGGAGCTGTTTTTT. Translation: CATRRPTGELFF.

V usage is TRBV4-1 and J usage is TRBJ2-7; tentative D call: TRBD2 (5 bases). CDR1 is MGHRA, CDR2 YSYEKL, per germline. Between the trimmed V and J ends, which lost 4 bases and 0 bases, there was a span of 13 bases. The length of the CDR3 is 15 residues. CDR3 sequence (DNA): TGCGCCAGCAGCCCCCGGACTGGCAGCTCCTACGAGCAGTACGTC. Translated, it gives CASSPRTGSSYEQYV.

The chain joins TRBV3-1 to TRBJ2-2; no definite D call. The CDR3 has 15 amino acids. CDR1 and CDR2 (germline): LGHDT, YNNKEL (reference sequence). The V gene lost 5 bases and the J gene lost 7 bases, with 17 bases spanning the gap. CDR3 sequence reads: CASSLYGTEDGELFF. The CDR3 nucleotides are TGTGCCAGCAGCTTATACGGCACCGAGGACGGGGAGCTGTTTTTT.

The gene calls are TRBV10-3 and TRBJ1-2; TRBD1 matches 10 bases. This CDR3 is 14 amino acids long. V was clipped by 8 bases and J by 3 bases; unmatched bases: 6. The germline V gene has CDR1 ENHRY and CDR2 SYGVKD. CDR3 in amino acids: CAIFGTGVHYGYTF. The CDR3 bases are TGTGCCATCTTTGGGACAGGGGTTCACTATGGCTACACCTTC.

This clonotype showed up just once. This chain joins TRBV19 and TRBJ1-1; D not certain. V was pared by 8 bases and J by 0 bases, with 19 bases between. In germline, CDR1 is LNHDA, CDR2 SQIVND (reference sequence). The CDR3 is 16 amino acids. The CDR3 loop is CASGRGVSQVNTEAFF. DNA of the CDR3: TGTGCCAGTGGGCGGGGAGTCAGTCAAGTGAACACTGAAGCTTTCTTT. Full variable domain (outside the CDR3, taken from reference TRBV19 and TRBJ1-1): DGGITQSPKYLFRKEGQNVTLSCEQNLNHDAMYWYRQDPGQGLRLIYYSQIVNDFQKGDIAEGYSVSREKKESFPLTVTSAQKNPTAFYLCASGRGVSQVNTEAFFGQGTRLTVV.

CDR3 protein: CATVLGEAVITDTQYF. In DNA form, the CDR3 reads TGTGCTACCGTCTTAGGGGAGGCAGTGATCACAGATACGCAGTATTTT. The chain combines TRBV12-3 or TRBV12-4 with TRBJ2-3, with D perhaps matching TRBD2 (6 bases). CDR3 length: 16 residues.

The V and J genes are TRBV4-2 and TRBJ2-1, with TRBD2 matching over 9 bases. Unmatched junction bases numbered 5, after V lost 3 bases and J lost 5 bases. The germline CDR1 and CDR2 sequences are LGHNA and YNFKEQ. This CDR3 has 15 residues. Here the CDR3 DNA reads TGTGCCAGCAGCCAGAGCGGGGGGACGGACAATGAGCAGTTCTTC. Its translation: CASSQSGGTDNEQFF.

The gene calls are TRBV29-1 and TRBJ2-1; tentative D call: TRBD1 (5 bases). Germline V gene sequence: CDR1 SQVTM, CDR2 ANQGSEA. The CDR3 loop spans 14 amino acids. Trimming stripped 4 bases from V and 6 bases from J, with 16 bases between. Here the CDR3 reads CSVATFRAPNEQFF. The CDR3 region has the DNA TGCAGCGTTGCTACTTTCAGGGCCCCCAATGAGCAGTTCTTC.